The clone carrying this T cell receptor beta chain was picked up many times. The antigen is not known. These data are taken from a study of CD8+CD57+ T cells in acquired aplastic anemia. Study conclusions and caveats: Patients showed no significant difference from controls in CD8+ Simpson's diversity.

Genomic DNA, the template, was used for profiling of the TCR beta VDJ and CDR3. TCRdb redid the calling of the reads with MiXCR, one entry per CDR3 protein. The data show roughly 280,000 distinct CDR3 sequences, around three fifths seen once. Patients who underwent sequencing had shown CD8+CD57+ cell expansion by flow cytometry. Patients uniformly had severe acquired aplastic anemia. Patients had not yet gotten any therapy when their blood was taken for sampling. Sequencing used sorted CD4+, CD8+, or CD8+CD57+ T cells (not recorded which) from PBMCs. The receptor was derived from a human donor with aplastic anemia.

The CDR3 region is CASSNPGTQYF. Here the CDR3 DNA reads TGTGCCAGCAGTAACCCAGGTACGCAGTATTTT. The chain links TRBV6-2 or TRBV6-3 to TRBJ2-3; the D is unclear. The CDR3 runs 11 residues. Germline V gives CDR1 MNHEY, CDR2 SVGEGT. Trimming stripped 5 bases from V and 8 bases from J, with 8 bases between.